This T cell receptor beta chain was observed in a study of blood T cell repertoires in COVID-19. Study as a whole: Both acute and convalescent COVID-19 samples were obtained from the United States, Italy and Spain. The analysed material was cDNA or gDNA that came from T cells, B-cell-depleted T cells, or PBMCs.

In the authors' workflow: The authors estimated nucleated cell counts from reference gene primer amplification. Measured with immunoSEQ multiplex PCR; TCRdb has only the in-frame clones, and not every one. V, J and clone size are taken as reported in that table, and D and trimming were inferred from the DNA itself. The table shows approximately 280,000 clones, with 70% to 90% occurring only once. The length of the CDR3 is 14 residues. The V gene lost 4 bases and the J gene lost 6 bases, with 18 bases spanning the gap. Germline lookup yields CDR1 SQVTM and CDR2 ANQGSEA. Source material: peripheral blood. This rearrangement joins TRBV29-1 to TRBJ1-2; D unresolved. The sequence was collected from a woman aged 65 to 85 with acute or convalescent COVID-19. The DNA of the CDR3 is TGCAGCGTTGCCATATTCGAGGGAATCGATGGCTACACCTTC. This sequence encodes CSVAIFEGIDGYTF.